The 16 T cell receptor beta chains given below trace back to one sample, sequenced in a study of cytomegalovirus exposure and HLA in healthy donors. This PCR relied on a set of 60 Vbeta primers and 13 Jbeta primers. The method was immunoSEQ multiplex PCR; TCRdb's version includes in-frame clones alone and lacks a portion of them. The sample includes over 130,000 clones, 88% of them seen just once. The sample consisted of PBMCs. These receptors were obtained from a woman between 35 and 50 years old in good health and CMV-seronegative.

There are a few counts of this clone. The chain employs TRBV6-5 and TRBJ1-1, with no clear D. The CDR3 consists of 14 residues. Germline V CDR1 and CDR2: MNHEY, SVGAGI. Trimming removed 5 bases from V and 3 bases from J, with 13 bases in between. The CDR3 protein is CASSRVGKDTEAFF. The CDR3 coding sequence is TGTGCCAGCAGTCGAGTCGGGAAGGACACTGAAGCTTTCTTT.

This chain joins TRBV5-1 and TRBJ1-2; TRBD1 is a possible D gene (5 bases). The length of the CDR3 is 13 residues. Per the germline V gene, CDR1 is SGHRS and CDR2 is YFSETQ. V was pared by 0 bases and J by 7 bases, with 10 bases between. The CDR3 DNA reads TGCGCCAGCAGCTTGGTTGGGGGGACTGGCTACACCTTC. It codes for CASSLVGGTGYTF.

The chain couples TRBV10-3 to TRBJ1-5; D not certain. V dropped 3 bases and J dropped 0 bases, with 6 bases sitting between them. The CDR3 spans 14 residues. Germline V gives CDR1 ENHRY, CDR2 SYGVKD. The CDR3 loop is CAISDEYSNQPQHF. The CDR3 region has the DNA TGTGCCATCAGTGATGAGTATAGCAATCAGCCCCAGCATTTT.

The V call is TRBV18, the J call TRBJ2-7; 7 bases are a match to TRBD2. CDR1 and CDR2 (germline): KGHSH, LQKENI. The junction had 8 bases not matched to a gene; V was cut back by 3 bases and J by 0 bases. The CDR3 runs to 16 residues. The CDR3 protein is CASSPEGRGPSYEQYF. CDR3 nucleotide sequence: TGTGCCAGCTCACCCGAGGGGAGGGGCCCCTCCTACGAGCAGTACTTC.

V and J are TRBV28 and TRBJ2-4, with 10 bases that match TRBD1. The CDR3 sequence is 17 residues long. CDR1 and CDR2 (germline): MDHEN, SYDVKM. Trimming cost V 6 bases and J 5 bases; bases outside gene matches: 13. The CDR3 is CASSERTGGKGENIQYF. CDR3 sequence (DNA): TGTGCCAGCAGCGAACGGACAGGGGGTAAAGGGGAAAACATTCAGTACTTC.

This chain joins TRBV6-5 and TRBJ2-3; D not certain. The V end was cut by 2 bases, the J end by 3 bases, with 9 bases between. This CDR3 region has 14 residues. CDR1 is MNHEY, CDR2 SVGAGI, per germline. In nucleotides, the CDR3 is TGTGCCAGCAGTTACGTGGCCTCTACAGATACGCAGTATTTT. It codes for CASSYVASTDTQYF.

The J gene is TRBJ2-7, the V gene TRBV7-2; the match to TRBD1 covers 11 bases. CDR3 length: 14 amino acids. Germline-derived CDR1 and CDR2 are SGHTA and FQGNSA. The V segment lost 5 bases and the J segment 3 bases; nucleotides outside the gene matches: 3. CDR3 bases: TGTGCCAGCAGCGCGGGGACAGGGGGCTACGAGCAGTACTTC. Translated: CASSAGTGGYEQYF.

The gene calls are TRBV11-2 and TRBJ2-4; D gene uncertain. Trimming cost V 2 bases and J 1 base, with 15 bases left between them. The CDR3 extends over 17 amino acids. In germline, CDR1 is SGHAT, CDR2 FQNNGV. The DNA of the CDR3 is TGTGCCAGCAGCTTACCTGATCGAGCGCGGGCCAAAAACATTCAGTACTTC. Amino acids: CASSLPDRARAKNIQYF.

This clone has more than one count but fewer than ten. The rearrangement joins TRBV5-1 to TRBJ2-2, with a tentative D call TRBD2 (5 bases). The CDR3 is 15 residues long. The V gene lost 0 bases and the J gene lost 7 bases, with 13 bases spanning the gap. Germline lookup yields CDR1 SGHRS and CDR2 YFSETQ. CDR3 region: CASSLGYAGSGELFF. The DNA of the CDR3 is TGCGCCAGCAGCTTGGGTTATGCGGGTAGCGGGGAGCTGTTTTTT.

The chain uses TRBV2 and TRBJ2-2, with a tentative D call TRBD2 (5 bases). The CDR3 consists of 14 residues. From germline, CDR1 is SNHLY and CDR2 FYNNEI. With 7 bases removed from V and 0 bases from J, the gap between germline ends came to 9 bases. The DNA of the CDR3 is TGTGCCAGCATCGGGATCGCGAACACCGGGGAGCTGTTTTTT. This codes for CASIGIANTGELFF.

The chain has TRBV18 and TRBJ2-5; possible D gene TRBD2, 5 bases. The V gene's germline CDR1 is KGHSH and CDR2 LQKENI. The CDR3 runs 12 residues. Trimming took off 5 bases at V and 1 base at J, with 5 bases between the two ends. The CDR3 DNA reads TGTGCCAGCTCAGGGAGCCAAGAGACCCAGTACTTC. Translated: CASSGSQETQYF.

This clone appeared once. The CDR3 loop reads CASGASRNTIYF. The CDR3 nucleotides read TGTGCCAGCGGGGCCTCGAGAAACACCATATATTTT. The V call is TRBV2, the J call TRBJ1-3; D might be TRBD1 (5 bases). CDR1 is SNHLY, CDR2 FYNNEI, per germline. This CDR3 region has 12 residues. The V and J ends lost 8 bases and 5 bases respectively, with 10 bases between them.

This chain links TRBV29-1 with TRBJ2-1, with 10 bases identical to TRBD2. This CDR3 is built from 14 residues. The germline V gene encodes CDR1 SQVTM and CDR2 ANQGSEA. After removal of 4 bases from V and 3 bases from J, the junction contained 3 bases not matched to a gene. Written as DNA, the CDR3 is TGCAGCGTTGGGAGGACTAGCGGCTACAATGAGCAGTTCTTC. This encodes CSVGRTSGYNEQFF.

The CDR3 is CASSLVPGGYTF. The CDR3 region has the DNA TGTGCCAGCAGCTTGGTGCCAGGAGGGTACACCTTC. V gene TRBV5-6 combines with J gene TRBJ1-2; D is unclear. Germline assignment: CDR1 SGHDT and CDR2 YYEEEE. The V gene lost 0 bases and the J gene lost 11 bases, with 11 bases spanning the gap. The CDR3 loop spans 12 amino acids.

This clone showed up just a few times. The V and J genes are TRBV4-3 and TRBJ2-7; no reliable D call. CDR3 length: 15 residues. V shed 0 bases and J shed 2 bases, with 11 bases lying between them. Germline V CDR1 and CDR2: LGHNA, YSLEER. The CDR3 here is CASSQDLGTAYEQYF. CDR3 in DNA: TGCGCCAGCAGCCAAGATCTAGGTACCGCCTACGAGCAGTACTTC.

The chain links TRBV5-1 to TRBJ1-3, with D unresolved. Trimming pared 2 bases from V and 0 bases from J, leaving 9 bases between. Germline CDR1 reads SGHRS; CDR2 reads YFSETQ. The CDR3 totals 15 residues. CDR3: CASSFIPGSGNTIYF. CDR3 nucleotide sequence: TGCGCCAGCAGCTTCATCCCAGGCTCTGGAAACACCATATATTTT.